The 13 T cell receptor beta chains given below trace back to one sample, sequenced in a study of siplizumab effects on memory and regulatory T cells. Clones were sequenced by immunoSEQ multiplex PCR, and TCRdb holds only the in-frame ones, with some missing. This sample has 56,000 or so clones, with about 98% found just once. Sequencing was carried out using naive CD8+ T cells sorted from blood. The receptor set was obtained from a human donor in good health.

The V gene is TRBV4-1, the J gene TRBJ2-3; 10 nucleotides line up with TRBD2. Germline loops: CDR1 MGHRA, CDR2 YSYEKL. This CDR3 contains 17 residues. The V gene end was trimmed by 0 bases and the J gene end by 0 bases; junction bases not matched to a gene: 3. CDR3 nucleotide sequence: TGCGCCAGCAGCCAAGATCCGACTAGCGGGAGCACAGATACGCAGTATTTT. This sequence encodes CASSQDPTSGSTDTQYF.

This chain links TRBV5-4 with TRBJ2-2; tentatively, D is TRBD1 (5 bases). Germline CDR1 is SGHNT and CDR2 is YYREEE (reference sequence). The CDR3 has 16 amino acids. The V end was cut by 3 bases, the J end by 5 bases, with 17 bases between. CDR3 region: CASSWAVGDGTGELFF. CDR3 bases: TGTGCCAGCAGCTGGGCGGTAGGGGATGGTACCGGGGAGCTGTTTTTT.

This clone was detected once. The chain combines TRBV27 with TRBJ1-5, with unresolved D. V gave up 0 bases and J gave up 3 bases, with 9 bases separating them. CDR3 length equals 15 residues. Looked up from germline, CDR1 is MNHEY and CDR2 is SMNVEV (reference sequence). As DNA, the CDR3 is TGTGCCAGCAGTTTATCCTCCGCATTCAATCAGCCCCAGCATTTT. Its translation: CASSLSSAFNQPQHF.

The chain couples TRBV5-1 to TRBJ2-7; D might be TRBD2 (6 bases). Between the trimmed V and J ends, which lost 4 bases and 5 bases, there was a span of 16 bases. The length of the CDR3 is 14 residues. Germline V gives CDR1 SGHRS, CDR2 YFSETQ. As DNA, the CDR3 is TGCGCCAGCAGCCTGGCGGAGGGAGGTAACGAGCAGTACTTC. Its translation: CASSLAEGGNEQYF.

The rearrangement links TRBV5-4 to TRBJ2-3; D is perhaps TRBD1 (6 bases). CDR3 length: 15 residues. CDR1 SGHNT and CDR2 YYREEE come from the germline V gene (reference sequence). V was clipped by 5 bases and J by 2 bases, with 15 bases between them. This chain's CDR3 is CASSQGPENTDTQYF. In DNA, the CDR3 is TGTGCCAGCAGTCAGGGGCCGGAAAACACAGATACGCAGTATTTT.

The J gene is TRBJ2-7, the V gene TRBV5-4; 9 bases agree with TRBD1. The CDR3 contains 14 residues. Looked up from germline, CDR1 is SGHNT and CDR2 is YYREEE (reference sequence). V lost 3 bases and J lost 5; bases outside the gene matches: 6. The CDR3 reads CASSSGTGLDEQYF. CDR3 nucleotides: TGTGCCAGCAGCTCCGGGACAGGGCTCGACGAGCAGTACTTC.

The CDR3 loop reads CASTPAGEETQYF. CDR3 DNA sequence: TGTGCCAGCACCCCGGCGGGAGAAGAGACCCAGTACTTC. The rearrangement uses TRBV9 and TRBJ2-5; 7 nucleotides agree with TRBD2. The CDR3 sequence is 13 residues long. Per germline, CDR1 SGDLS and CDR2 YYNGEE. Trimming at V came to 6 bases and at J to 3 bases, leaving 5 bases not matched to a gene.

The chain is built from TRBV6-1 and TRBJ1-1; D not certain. The CDR3 runs 11 residues. Germline loops: CDR1 MNHNS, CDR2 SASEGT. Trimming took 5 bases from V and 8 from J, leaving 9 bases between them. The CDR3 sequence: CASSFSGEAFF. The CDR3 DNA reads TGTGCCAGCAGTTTCTCCGGGGAAGCTTTCTTT.

This clone appeared once. This chain connects TRBV7-8 to TRBJ2-1, with TRBD2 matching over 8 bases. The CDR3 sequence is 16 residues long. With V trimmed by 5 bases and J by 9 bases, 15 bases remained unmatched. Looked up from germline, CDR1 is SGHVS and CDR2 is FQNEAQ. In DNA, the CDR3 is TGTGCCAGCAGCCCACTCACTAGCGGTGCCGTCGGTGAGCAGTTCTTC. Encoded protein: CASSPLTSGAVGEQFF.

The rearrangement joins TRBV7-9 to TRBJ2-7; the match to TRBD2 covers 11 bases. CDR3 length equals 14 residues. The trim removed 5 bases at V and 5 bases at J, leaving 5 bases unmatched. Germline V CDR1 and CDR2: SEHNR, FQNEAQ (reference sequence). The CDR3 is CASSRTSGSHEQYF. In DNA, the CDR3 is TGTGCCAGCAGCCGGACTAGCGGGTCCCACGAGCAGTACTTC.

The V call is TRBV6-5, the J call TRBJ1-1; unclear D gene. CDR3 length: 15 amino acids. The germline gives CDR1 MNHEY, CDR2 SVGAGI. The ends were cut back, 5 bases at V and 0 bases at J, with 13 bases in the middle. CDR3 loop: CASSPLGFMNTEAFF. As DNA, the CDR3 is TGTGCCAGCAGTCCCCTCGGGTTCATGAACACTGAAGCTTTCTTT.

This chain joins TRBV4-1 and TRBJ2-7; D may be TRBD2 (6 bases). The germline V and J ends were trimmed by 0 bases and 5 bases, with 14 bases remaining between them. Germline V gene sequence: CDR1 MGHRA, CDR2 YSYEKL. CDR3 length: 15 residues. CDR3 sequence (DNA): TGCGCCAGCAGCCAAGAGATAGGAGGGTTCGACGAGCAGTACTTC. Amino acid sequence: CASSQEIGGFDEQYF.

The gene calls are TRBV30 and TRBJ2-2; D is unclear. The germline CDR1 and CDR2 sequences are GTSNPN and SVGIG (reference sequence). The V and J ends lost 6 bases and 6 bases respectively, with 11 bases between them. CDR3 size: 12 residues. The CDR3 nucleotides are TGTGCCTGCGTCGAGGCGTCCGGGGAGCTGTTTTTT. Translating gives CACVEASGELFF.